This entry lists 22 T cell receptor beta chains sequenced from one sample in a study of OX40 agonist ivuxolimab in advanced cancers. Data came from immunoSEQ multiplex PCR; TCRdb stores just in-frame clones and leaves some out. The sample shows 27,000 or so clones, about 80% of them seen only once. The material was CD4+ or CD8+ T cells sorted from blood, obtained in a trial of the OX40 agonist ivuxolimab. The receptors were gathered from an adult with an advanced solid tumor such as melanoma, head and neck, liver or kidney cancer.

The chain uses TRBV5-4 and TRBJ2-5; TRBD2 is a possible D gene (6 bases). Germline V gene lookup returns CDR1 SGHNT and CDR2 YYREEE (reference sequence). The V end lost 1 base, the J end lost 2 bases, and 12 bases lay between the germline ends. The CDR3 is made up of 15 amino acids. The CDR3 sequence: CASSLRAAGQETQYF. CDR3 in DNA: TGTGCCAGCAGCTTGAGGGCCGCGGGGCAAGAGACCCAGTACTTC.

This rearrangement joins TRBV7-6 to TRBJ2-7, with a weak D call TRBD1 (5 bases). The CDR3 length is 16 residues. Trimming cost V 2 bases and J 1 base, with 15 bases left between them. The V gene's germline CDR1 is SGHVS and CDR2 FNYEAQ. For the CDR3, the DNA is TGTGCCAGCAGCTTATCCCTCATGGGGCGGTCCTACGAGCAGTACTTC. Its protein product is CASSLSLMGRSYEQYF.

The rearrangement links TRBV4-1 to TRBJ2-1; unclear D gene. Germline V gene sequence: CDR1 MGHRA, CDR2 YSYEKL. The CDR3 runs 13 residues. V dropped 1 base and J dropped 8 bases, with 9 bases sitting between them. The CDR3 sequence: CASSQGIIYEQFF. CDR3 nucleotide sequence: TGCGCCAGCAGCCAAGGAATAATATATGAGCAGTTCTTC.

V gene TRBV5-6 combines with J gene TRBJ2-6, with a possible D match to TRBD1 (6 bases). The germline V and J ends were trimmed by 2 bases and 4 bases, with 13 bases remaining between them. Germline CDR1 is SGHDT and CDR2 is YYEEEE. This CDR3 has 16 amino acids. In DNA form, the CDR3 reads TGTGCCAGCAGCTTTGACAGGACGTACGGGGCCAACGTCCTGACTTTC. Residues: CASSFDRTYGANVLTF.

This clone showed up just a few times. The V and J genes are TRBV21-1 and TRBJ1-4; the table names TRBD1, a call not compared with the DNA. TRBV21-1 is annotated as a pseudogene. The length of the CDR3 is 15 residues. The CDR3 sequence is CASSKKGTVNEKLFF. The CDR3, as DNA: TGTGCCAGCAGCAAGAAAGGGACAGTTAATGAAAAACTGTTTTTT.

CDR3: CASSYSGVVQETQYF. Written as DNA, the CDR3 is TGTGCCAGCAGCTACTCCGGGGTGGTCCAAGAGACCCAGTACTTC. The V and J genes are TRBV7-9 and TRBJ2-5; D may be TRBD2 (5 bases). The germline V and J ends were trimmed by 4 bases and 1 base, with 13 bases remaining between them. This CDR3 has 15 residues. Germline assignment: CDR1 SEHNR and CDR2 FQNEAQ (reference sequence).

The rearrangement links TRBV27 to TRBJ2-3, with TRBD2 as a possible D gene (6 bases). Between the trimmed V and J ends, which lost 5 bases and 5 bases, there was a span of 20 bases. Germline V gives CDR1 MNHEY, CDR2 SMNVEV (reference sequence). This CDR3 is built from 16 residues. CDR3 loop: CASSPVREHTGDTQYF. The CDR3, as DNA: TGTGCCAGCAGTCCCGTTCGGGAGCACACGGGAGATACGCAGTATTTT.

The chain links TRBV6-1 to TRBJ2-7, with 7 bases aligning to TRBD1. The junction had 4 bases not matched to a gene; V was cut back by 2 bases and J by 3 bases. The CDR3 runs to 14 residues. CDR1 is MNHNS and CDR2 is SASEGT in the germline V gene. DNA for the CDR3: TGTGCCAGCAGTGAAACAGGGACAGACTACGAGCAGTACTTC. It yields the protein CASSETGTDYEQYF.

This CDR3 reads CASSLVGRDGYTF. In DNA, the CDR3 is TGTGCCAGCAGCTTAGTCGGACGCGATGGCTACACCTTC. The chain joins TRBV7-9 to TRBJ1-2; D is unresolved. Trimming left V 1 base short and J 6 bases short, with 9 bases between. Germline CDR1 and CDR2: SEHNR and FQNEAQ (reference sequence). This CDR3 has 13 amino acids.

The rearrangement uses TRBV7-2 and TRBJ2-5; 8 bases match TRBD2. Unmatched junction bases numbered 7, after V lost 5 bases and J lost 2 bases. Per the germline V gene, CDR1 is SGHTA and CDR2 is FQGNSA. CDR3 size: 15 residues. The CDR3 loop is CASSGRLATQETQYF. CDR3 DNA: TGTGCCAGCAGCGGTCGACTAGCGACGCAAGAGACCCAGTACTTC.

The rearrangement joins TRBV7-8 to TRBJ1-2; D call uncertain. CDR1 is SGHVS and CDR2 is FQNEAQ in the germline V gene. V shed 0 bases and J shed 4 bases, with 15 bases lying between them. This CDR3 region has 16 residues. Written as DNA, the CDR3 is TGTGCCAGCAGCTTAGCGGTAGATAGTTTCGGCTATGGCTACACCTTC. Translated, it gives CASSLAVDSFGYGYTF. The whole variable domain, remainder taken from reference TRBV7-8 and TRBJ1-2, is GAGVSQSPRYKVAKRGQDVALRCDPISGHVSLFWYQQALGQGPEFLTYFQNEAQLDKSGLPSDRFFAERPEGSVSTLKIQRTQQEDSAVYLCASSLAVDSFGYGYTFGSGTRLTVV.

The CDR3, as DNA: TGTGCCAGCAGTTTATCGTCTAACTCTCAAGAGACCCAGTACTTC. Its protein product is CASSLSSNSQETQYF. The rearrangement uses TRBV27 and TRBJ2-5; D uncertain. V dropped 0 bases and J dropped 2 bases, with 10 bases sitting between them. Germline V lookup: CDR1 MNHEY, CDR2 SMNVEV (reference sequence). The CDR3 spans 15 residues.

V usage is TRBV5-6 and J usage is TRBJ2-1; D not resolved. This CDR3 contains 14 residues. V gave up 1 base and J gave up 9 bases, with 14 bases separating them. Germline CDR1 SGHDT, CDR2 YYEEEE. The CDR3 nucleotides read TGTGCCAGCAGCTTGCGCTTGGGCATTGGTGAGCAGTTCTTC. This translates into CASSLRLGIGEQFF.

This chain connects TRBV19 to TRBJ1-5, with D possibly being TRBD1 (5 bases). With 10 bases removed from V and 2 bases from J, the gap between germline ends came to 18 bases. CDR1 is LNHDA, CDR2 SQIVND, per germline (reference sequence). CDR3 length equals 15 residues. CDR3 bases: TGTGCCACCACGGGGCGACAGAACGGCAATCAGCCCCAGCATTTT. Translating gives CATTGRQNGNQPQHF.

The chain uses TRBV27 and TRBJ2-7; 10 bases are a match to TRBD1. Trimming removed 7 bases from V and 5 bases from J; junction bases left unmatched: 5. The CDR3 totals 13 residues. From germline, CDR1 is MNHEY and CDR2 SMNVEV (reference sequence). CDR3 bases: TGTGCCAGCAAGGGACAGGGGCGCAACGAGCAGTACTTC. It specifies CASKGQGRNEQYF.

CDR3 nucleotides: TGTGCCAGCAGCTCGTCCGAGGTTCGGGATTCACCCCTCCACTTT. Its translation: CASSSSEVRDSPLHF. The chain couples TRBV11-2 to TRBJ1-6; D remains unclear. V lost 4 bases and J 8 bases, leaving 15 bases between the germline ends. The CDR3 is 15 residues long. Looked up from germline, CDR1 is SGHAT and CDR2 is FQNNGV.

The V and J genes are TRBV19 and TRBJ2-5; 10 bases line up with TRBD2. The V and J ends lost 7 bases and 5 bases, in that order; junction bases with no gene match: 16. The germline gives CDR1 LNHDA, CDR2 SQIVND (reference sequence). The CDR3 is made up of 17 amino acids. For the CDR3, the DNA is TGTGCCAGTAAATCCCGGGGCCAGCGGGGGGGCCGGGAGACCCAGTACTTC. This translates into CASKSRGQRGGRETQYF. Drawing the rest from reference TRBV19 and TRBJ2-5, the complete variable domain is DGGITQSPKYLFRKEGQNVTLSCEQNLNHDAMYWYRQDPGQGLRLIYYSQIVNDFQKGDIAEGYSVSREKKESFPLTVTSAQKNPTAFYLCASKSRGQRGGRETQYFGPGTRLLVL.

The V and J genes are TRBV13 and TRBJ2-3; D is uncertain. V lost 1 base and J 3 bases, leaving 11 bases between the germline ends. The CDR3 loop spans 15 amino acids. CDR1 and CDR2 (germline): PRHDT, FYEKMQ (reference sequence). The CDR3 DNA reads TGTGCCAGCAGCTTAGAACGTGTTAATACAGATACGCAGTATTTT. This gives the protein CASSLERVNTDTQYF.

This clone was seen a single time. The gene calls are TRBV5-1 and TRBJ1-2; TRBD1 matches at 7 bases. V lost 1 base and J lost 4; bases outside the gene matches: 10. From germline, CDR1 is SGHRS and CDR2 YFSETQ. CDR3 length equals 16 residues. CDR3: CASSLILGTDFYGYTF. As DNA, the CDR3 is TGCGCCAGCAGCTTGATCCTCGGGACAGACTTCTATGGCTACACCTTC.

V is TRBV11-2 and J is TRBJ2-7, with unresolved D. Germline CDR1 is SGHAT and CDR2 is FQNNGV. V was pared by 2 bases and J by 3 bases, with 8 bases between. The CDR3 totals 13 residues. CDR3 DNA: TGTGCCAGCAGCTTACAGACAAGCTACGAGCAGTACTTC. It codes for CASSLQTSYEQYF.

The CDR3 region is CASSLELAGFPTGELFF. The CDR3 coding sequence is TGCGCCAGCAGCTTGGAACTAGCGGGGTTCCCCACCGGGGAGCTGTTTTTT. The chain has TRBV5-1 and TRBJ2-2; 10 nucleotides align to TRBD2. V shed 0 bases, J shed 4 bases, and the junction held 6 bases outside the gene matches. This CDR3 comprises 17 residues. CDR1 SGHRS and CDR2 YFSETQ come from the germline V gene.

This rearrangement joins TRBV19 to TRBJ1-1; TRBD1 matches at 11 bases. Per the germline V gene, CDR1 is LNHDA and CDR2 is SQIVND (reference sequence). The CDR3 sequence is 17 residues long. The trim removed 3 bases at V and 3 bases at J, leaving 9 bases unmatched. The CDR3 sequence: CASSIRTGGVLDTEAFF. For the CDR3, the DNA is TGTGCCAGTAGTATCCGGACAGGGGGCGTATTGGACACTGAAGCTTTCTTT.